This entry is about one T cell receptor (beta chain). The data stem from a study of blood T cell repertoires in COVID-19. Study details: Sites across the United States, Italy and Spain contributed samples from acute and convalescent COVID-19. Sources were T cells, B-cell-depleted T cells, or PBMCs; the material itself was cDNA or gDNA.

Trimming took 4 bases from V and 0 from J; bases not matched to a gene: 5. This CDR3 is built from 15 residues. Germline V gene lookup returns CDR1 MNHEY and CDR2 SVGEGT. In the original workflow: How many nucleated cells were present was estimated from reference gene primer amplification. Method: immunoSEQ multiplex PCR; TCRdb's copy keeps in-frame clones and lacks some. Clone size and the V and J calls come from that table; the DNA yielded D and trimming. This repertoire shows more than 250,000 clones, about 83% found once; its top ten account for about 1.2%. The V gene is TRBV6-2 or TRBV6-3, the J gene TRBJ2-7; 8 bases are a match to TRBD2. The TCR originated in a woman between 50 and 59 years old with acute or convalescent COVID-19. Input material: peripheral blood. In DNA, the CDR3 is TGTGCCAGCAGTTCTGATAGCGGGGCCTCCTACGAGCAGTACTTC. Protein sequence: CASSSDSGASYEQYF.